This passage covers 23 T cell receptor beta chains from one sample sequenced in a study of blood T cell repertoires in COVID-19. Assay used: immunoSEQ multiplex PCR; TCRdb lists only in-frame clones, some missing. The sample yields 500,000 or so clones, about 85% seen once. The sample comprised PBMCs or T cells enriched from blood (not recorded which). The receptors originated from a woman aged 18 to 35 who had recovered from COVID-19.

The chain is built from TRBV5-1 and TRBJ2-1; 11 bases map to TRBD2. With V trimmed by 4 bases and J by 5 bases, 5 bases remained unmatched. Germline lookup yields CDR1 SGHRS and CDR2 YFSETQ. The CDR3 totals 15 residues. The CDR3, as DNA: TGCGCCAGCAGCCCGCAGACTAGCGGGGACAATGAGCAGTTCTTC. Protein product: CASSPQTSGDNEQFF.

The CDR3 reads CASSWIAGETYEQYF. CDR3 in DNA: TGTGCCAGCAGCTGGATAGCGGGGGAGACCTACGAGCAGTACTTC. This chain connects TRBV7-2 to TRBJ2-7, with 9 bases matching TRBD2. V lost 4 bases to trimming and J lost 2 bases; unmatched junction nucleotides: 6. CDR3 length equals 15 residues. Germline loops: CDR1 SGHTA, CDR2 FQGNSA.

The rearrangement joins TRBV5-4 to TRBJ2-2, with TRBD1 matching 11 bases. The ends lost 4 bases at V and 6 bases at J; junction bases unmatched: 2. The length of the CDR3 is 14 residues. Germline V gene sequence: CDR1 SGHNT, CDR2 YYREEE (reference sequence). This CDR3 is CASSPDRGPGELFF. The CDR3 bases are TGTGCCAGCAGCCCGGACAGGGGGCCCGGGGAGCTGTTTTTT.

The chain is built from TRBV3-1 (or the pseudogene TRBV3-2) and TRBJ2-2; D is perhaps TRBD2 (6 bases). V lost 4 bases to trimming and J lost 1 base, with 7 bases between them. This CDR3 has 14 residues. The germline gives CDR1 LGHDT, CDR2 YNNKEL (reference sequence). CDR3 sequence: CASSRGENTGELFF. The DNA of the CDR3 is TGTGCCAGCAGCCGGGGGGAGAACACCGGGGAGCTGTTTTTT.

This chain joins TRBV3-1 (or the pseudogene TRBV3-2) and TRBJ2-4; D may be TRBD2 (7 bases). V shed 2 bases and J shed 6 bases, with 11 bases lying between them. Germline V gene data show CDR1 as LGHDT and CDR2 as YNNKEL (reference sequence). CDR3 length equals 14 residues. CDR3 amino acids: CASSQRRGLNIQYF. The CDR3, as DNA: TGTGCCAGCAGCCAAAGGCGGGGGCTAAACATTCAGTACTTC.

The chain recombines TRBV19 with TRBJ2-3; 10 nucleotides match TRBD1. After removal of 1 base from V and 4 bases from J, the junction contained 5 bases not matched to a gene. Germline CDR1 LNHDA, CDR2 SQIVND (reference sequence). This CDR3 has 16 residues. CDR3 bases: TGTGCCAGTAGTATAGTACCGGGACAGGGGTCAGATACGCAGTATTTT. Translated: CASSIVPGQGSDTQYF.

The chain couples TRBV11-3 to TRBJ2-5, with D possibly TRBD2 on 5 matching bases. This CDR3 spans 13 amino acids. Germline lookup yields CDR1 SGHNT and CDR2 YENEEA. Trimming stripped 6 bases from V and 4 bases from J, with 12 bases between. The CDR3 DNA is TGTGCCAGCAGTTGGGGAGAGGGAGAGACCCAGTACTTC. Translation gives CASSWGEGETQYF.

The V and J genes are TRBV7-9 and TRBJ1-2, with D hard to call. The CDR3 runs 12 residues. V was pared by 6 bases and J by 8 bases, with 13 bases between. Per germline, CDR1 SEHNR and CDR2 FQNEAQ (reference sequence). The CDR3 sequence is CASSLRGGGYTF. The CDR3 nucleotides are TGTGCCAGCAGTTTGAGAGGCGGGGGCTACACCTTC.

J is TRBJ2-2 and V is TRBV11-3; D perhaps matches TRBD1 (5 bases). V was shortened by 0 bases and J by 8 bases, with 10 bases between the two germline ends. Germline V lookup: CDR1 SGHNT, CDR2 YENEEA. This CDR3 contains 14 residues. In nucleotides, the CDR3 is TGTGCCAGCAGCTTAGAAGGGGCCCGGGGGGAGCTGTTTTTT. It encodes CASSLEGARGELFF. Using reference TRBV11-3 and TRBJ2-2 for the parts outside the CDR3, the full variable domain is EAGVVQSPRYKIIEKKQPVAFWCNPISGHNTLYWYLQNLGQGPELLIRYENEEAVDDSQLPKDRFSAERLKGVDSTLKIQPAELGDSAVYLCASSLEGARGELFFGEGSRLTVL.

The V and J genes are TRBV7-2 and TRBJ1-1; no reliable D call. CDR1 is SGHTA and CDR2 is FQGNSA in the germline V gene. V was pared by 4 bases and J by 3 bases, with 12 bases between. The CDR3 loop spans 14 amino acids. The DNA for the CDR3 is TGTGCCAGCAGCTCTGAGTCCTCCGACACTGAAGCTTTCTTT. This encodes CASSSESSDTEAFF.

V usage is TRBV6-5 and J usage is TRBJ1-5, with D tentatively TRBD1 (5 bases). Deletions cut 7 bases from V and 7 bases from J, with 14 bases between. The CDR3 totals 13 residues. Germline V lookup: CDR1 MNHEY, CDR2 SVGAGI. The CDR3 region is CASTTDSRQPQHF. The CDR3 DNA reads as TGTGCCAGCACTACTGACAGCAGGCAGCCCCAGCATTTT.

The chain couples TRBV19 to TRBJ1-4; 9 bases align to TRBD1. V lost 3 bases, J lost 6 bases, and 5 bases stayed unmatched. Per germline, CDR1 LNHDA and CDR2 SQIVND (reference sequence). The CDR3 spans 15 residues. In DNA, the CDR3 is TGTGCCAGTAGTATCATGGGACAGGGTTATGAAAAACTGTTTTTT. Translation: CASSIMGQGYEKLFF. Looking up the rest from reference TRBV19 and TRBJ1-4 gives the full variable domain: DGGITQSPKYLFRKEGQNVTLSCEQNLNHDAMYWYRQDPGQGLRLIYYSQIVNDFQKGDIAEGYSVSREKKESFPLTVTSAQKNPTAFYLCASSIMGQGYEKLFFGSGTQLSVL.

This sequence joins TRBV14 and TRBJ1-3; possibly TRBD1 for D (5 bases). The germline CDR1 and CDR2 sequences are SGHDN and FVKESK. V lost 2 bases and J lost 6, with 11 bases in between. The CDR3 consists of 14 residues. CDR3: CASSQIQGPNTIYF. As DNA, the CDR3 is TGTGCCAGCAGCCAAATTCAGGGTCCAAACACCATATATTTT.

The V gene is TRBV6-5, the J gene TRBJ1-1; D may be TRBD1 (6 bases). V lost 4 bases to trimming and J lost 1 base, with 7 bases between them. The V gene's germline CDR1 is MNHEY and CDR2 SVGAGI. The CDR3 runs to 13 residues. CDR3 DNA: TGTGCCAGCAGTTGGGACACGAACACTGAAGCTTTCTTT. This gives the protein CASSWDTNTEAFF.

The rearrangement uses TRBV19 and TRBJ1-2, with D unresolved. The CDR3 runs 14 residues. Germline loops: CDR1 LNHDA, CDR2 SQIVND (reference sequence). With 2 bases removed from V and 3 bases from J, the gap between germline ends came to 10 bases. The DNA of the CDR3 is TGTGCCAGTAGTATACACGTCGCAGACTATGGCTACACCTTC. This translates into CASSIHVADYGYTF.

The chain recombines TRBV4-2 with TRBJ2-5; no clear D. Germline CDR1 is LGHNA and CDR2 is YNFKEQ. Trimming took off 5 bases at V and 4 bases at J, with 11 bases between the two ends. This CDR3 is 13 amino acids long. The CDR3 coding sequence is TGTGCCAGCAGCTTAATCGGTCCAGAGACCCAGTACTTC. Its translation is CASSLIGPETQYF.

The chain recombines TRBV7-9 with TRBJ2-3; tentative D call: TRBD1 (6 bases). The CDR3 contains 12 residues. Between the trimmed V and J ends, which lost 6 bases and 10 bases, there was a span of 14 bases. In germline, CDR1 is SEHNR, CDR2 FQNEAQ (reference sequence). The CDR3 DNA is TGTGCCAGCAGGACGGACAGCGCATCGCAGTATTTT. Protein sequence: CASRTDSASQYF.

This chain links TRBV27 with TRBJ2-1; 8 bases agree with TRBD1. Germline V gene data show CDR1 as MNHEY and CDR2 as SMNVEV (reference sequence). The J segment lost 8 bases and the V segment lost 5 bases, leaving 8 bases of the junction unmatched. The CDR3 is made up of 14 amino acids. DNA of the CDR3: TGTGCCAGCAGTCCCAGGGGGCTCTTAGATGAGCAGTTCTTC. It translates to CASSPRGLLDEQFF.

This clone was counted once. This chain links TRBV29-1 with TRBJ2-3; possible D gene TRBD1, 5 bases. Germline V gene data show CDR1 as SQVTM and CDR2 as ANQGSEA. This CDR3 region has 15 residues. Trimming removed 2 bases from V and 5 bases from J, with 17 bases in between. The DNA of the CDR3 is TGCAGCGTTGAACTGGCAGGGCTTCCAGTAGATACGCAGTATTTT. Translating gives CSVELAGLPVDTQYF.

The chain is built from TRBV10-1 and TRBJ2-3; the match to TRBD2 covers 8 bases. Per the germline V gene, CDR1 is WNHNN and CDR2 is SYGVQD (reference sequence). The V gene end was trimmed by 9 bases and the J gene end by 1 base; junction bases not matched to a gene: 12. The CDR3 contains 16 residues. This CDR3 reads CASRISGANCTDTQYF. CDR3 nucleotides: TGCGCCAGTCGGATTAGCGGGGCCAATTGCACAGATACGCAGTATTTT.

This clone has a single count. The V gene is TRBV14, the J gene TRBJ1-2; the D is unclear. The V end lost 1 base, the J end lost 10 bases, and 16 bases lay between the germline ends. The CDR3 covers 14 residues. Germline-derived CDR1 and CDR2 are SGHDN and FVKESK. CDR3 sequence reads: CASSQGRGPQDYTF. The CDR3 region has the DNA TGTGCCAGCAGCCAAGGAAGAGGGCCACAAGACTACACCTTC.

V gene TRBV27 combines with J gene TRBJ1-4; 9 nucleotides line up with TRBD1. The V and J ends lost 5 bases and 7 bases, in that order; junction bases with no gene match: 11. This CDR3 is built from 16 residues. Germline V CDR1 and CDR2: MNHEY, SMNVEV (reference sequence). The CDR3 here is CASSPFLGQGREKLFF. CDR3 bases: TGTGCCAGCAGTCCCTTTTTGGGACAGGGTCGTGAAAAACTGTTTTTT.

The V gene is TRBV2, the J gene TRBJ2-7, with 8 bases matching TRBD1. The length of the CDR3 is 13 residues. V lost 7 bases and J lost 5; bases outside the gene matches: 7. Germline assignment: CDR1 SNHLY and CDR2 FYNNEI. As DNA, the CDR3 is TGTGCCAGCAAGGCAGGGGGCCCCCACGAGCAGTACTTC. Encoded protein: CASKAGGPHEQYF.